This T cell receptor (beta chain) was sequenced for a study of T-cell memory formation after mild COVID-19. TCRdb fed the 5' RACE reads into MiXCR, producing one record per CDR3 protein. The sample holds approximately 150,000 distinct CDR3 sequences; roughly 15% are singletons and the top ten take roughly 13%. This clonotype has just a few counts. Sequenced sample: PBMCs or a T cell subset sorted from them (not recorded which). This clonotype was obtained from an adult woman who had mild COVID-19 (a few samples of this study predate the infection). Cell type and time point are not known.

DNA of the CDR3: TGTGCCAGCAGTTACGCCGGGGACCGAAAGGCTTTCTTT. This encodes CASSYAGDRKAFF. The gene calls are TRBV6-2 or TRBV6-3 and TRBJ1-1, with D tentatively TRBD1 (5 bases). The CDR3 length is 13 residues. Germline-derived CDR1 and CDR2 are MNHEY and SVGEGT. Trimming removed 2 bases from V and 11 bases from J, with 15 bases in between.